A selection of T cell receptor beta chains follows, all from one sample in a study of blood T cell repertoires in COVID-19. Clones were read by immunoSEQ multiplex PCR, and TCRdb kept only the in-frame ones, dropping some. The data hold 100,000 to 130,000 clones, with over 60% observed a single time. The sample comprised peripheral blood. Every receptor here comes from a man aged 65-85 years with acute or convalescent COVID-19. CDR3s leave out the opening cysteine and the closing phenylalanine or tryptophan. The order of the fields is V gene, J gene, CDR3 protein.

>TRBV9|TRBJ2-5
ASSAPGQGLETQY
>TRBV12-3/TRBV12-4|TRBJ1-2
ASSPGRAQGYT
>TRBV9|TRBJ1-3
ASSVGVLEGGNTIY
>TRBV5-6|TRBJ2-7
ASSFDRDYEQY
>TRBV29-1|TRBJ1-5
SVAGGSNQPQH
>TRBV6-1|TRBJ2-3
ASSEERGGFTDTQY
>TRBV18|TRBJ2-1
ASSPFTGGGYNEQF
>TRBV29-1|TRBJ2-3
SVDLGSTDTQY
>TRBV11-2|TRBJ1-1
ASSFTGPRNTEAF
>TRBV14|TRBJ2-1
ASSQGGVSGWNEQF